This T cell receptor (beta chain) was identified during a study of T cell changes during pregnancy in multiple sclerosis. The CDR3 length is 15 residues. The germline V gene encodes CDR1 SGHKS and CDR2 YYEKEE (reference sequence). Trimming removed 4 bases from V and 8 bases from J; junction bases left unmatched: 13. Assay: immunoSEQ multiplex PCR; the TCRdb copy retains only in-frame clones and omits some. The sample lists roughly 69,000 clones; approximately 91% were seen once. Material: peripheral blood, obtained in the second trimester of pregnancy. The sequence was obtained from a female donor with multiple sclerosis, enrolled in a pregnancy study. The chain couples TRBV5-5 to TRBJ1-2; 8 bases align to TRBD1. The CDR3, as DNA: TGTGCCAGCAGCACCACAGGGGGAGGGTCATACGGCTACACCTTC. It specifies CASSTTGGGSYGYTF.